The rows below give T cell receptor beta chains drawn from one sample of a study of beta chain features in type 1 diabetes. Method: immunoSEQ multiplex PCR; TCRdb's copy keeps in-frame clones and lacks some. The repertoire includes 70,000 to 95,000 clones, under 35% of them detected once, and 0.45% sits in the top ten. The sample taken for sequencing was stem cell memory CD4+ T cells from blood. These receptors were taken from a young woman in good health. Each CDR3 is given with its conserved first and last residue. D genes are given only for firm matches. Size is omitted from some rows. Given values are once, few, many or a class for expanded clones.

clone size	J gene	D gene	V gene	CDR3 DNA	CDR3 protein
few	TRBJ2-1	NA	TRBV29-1	TGCAGCGTTGAAGATGCAGTAGCCGGTGAGCAGTTCTTC	CSVEDAVAGEQFF
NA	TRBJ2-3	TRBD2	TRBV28	TGTGCCAGCACATCGACTAGCGGGAGAAAGGGTACGCAGTATTTT	CASTSTSGRKGTQYF
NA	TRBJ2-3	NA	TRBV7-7	TGTGCTAGCAGCTCCCACTACACAGATACGCAGTATTTT	CASSSHYTDTQYF
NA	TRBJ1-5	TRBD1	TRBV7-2	TGTGCCAGCAGCTTACGGCAGGGGGCGCGTCAGCCCCAGCATTTT	CASSLRQGARQPQHF
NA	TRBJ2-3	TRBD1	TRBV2	TGTGCCAGCACCCGACAGGGGCAAGGAGATACGCAGTATTTT	CASTRQGQGDTQYF
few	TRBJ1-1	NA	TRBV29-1	TGCAGCGTTGGGGGGCCCCTTGAAGCTTTCTTT	CSVGGPLEAFF
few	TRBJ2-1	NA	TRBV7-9	TGTGCCAGCAGCCCACCGGGGTCTGACAATGAGCAGTTCTTC	CASSPPGSDNEQFF
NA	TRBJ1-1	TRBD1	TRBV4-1	TGCGCCAGCATTGAAGCGGTCGGGACAGGGAGTTATGAAGCTTTCTTT	CASIEAVGTGSYEAFF
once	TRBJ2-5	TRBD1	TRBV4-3	TGCGCCAGCAGCCAAGACCCCCCGGGACAGGGTGGAGAGACCCAGTACTTC	CASSQDPPGQGGETQYF
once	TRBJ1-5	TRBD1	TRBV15	TGTGCCACCAGCGGGGACAGGAATCAGCCCCAGCATTTT	CATSGDRNQPQHF
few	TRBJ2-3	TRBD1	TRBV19	TGTGCCACCGCAGACCGGACAGGCGGCACAGATACGCAGTATTTT	CATADRTGGTDTQYF
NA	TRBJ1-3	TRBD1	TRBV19	TGTGCCAGCCGACAGGGGAGTGGAAACACCATATATTTT	CASRQGSGNTIYF
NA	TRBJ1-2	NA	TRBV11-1	TGTGCCAGCAGCTTGACAGACATCTATGGCTACACCTTC	CASSLTDIYGYTF
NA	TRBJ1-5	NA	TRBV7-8	TGTGCCAGCAGCGCGACAGGTTTCAGCAATCAGCCCCAGCATTTT	CASSATGFSNQPQHF
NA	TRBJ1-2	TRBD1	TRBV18	TGTGCCAGCTCCCTCGGACAGGGGGCTAGGGGCTACACCTTC	CASSLGQGARGYTF
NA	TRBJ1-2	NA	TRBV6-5	TGTGCCAGCAGTTACTCTGGGGGCTGGGGCTACACCTTC	CASSYSGGWGYTF
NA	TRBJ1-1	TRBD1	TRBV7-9	TGTGCCAGCACGACAGGGGTTTGGACTGAAGCTTTCTTT	CASTTGVWTEAFF
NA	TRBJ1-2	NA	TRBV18	TGTGCCAGCTCACCACGAACCGGGGATGGCTACACCTTC	CASSPRTGDGYTF
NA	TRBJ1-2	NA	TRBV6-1	TGTGCCAGCAGTGATGACAGGACGTACTATGGCTACACCTTC	CASSDDRTYYGYTF
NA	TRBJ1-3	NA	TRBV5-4	TGTGCCAGCAGCTTGTCGTCGGGACTTGAAAACACCATATATTTT	CASSLSSGLENTIYF
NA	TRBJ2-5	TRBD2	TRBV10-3	TGTGCCATCAGGTCCGGGGGGTCGCAAGAGACCCAGTACTTC	CAIRSGGSQETQYF
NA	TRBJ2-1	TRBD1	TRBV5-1	TGCGCCAGCAGCGTAGGGACAGGGGCGTACAATGAGCAGTTCTTC	CASSVGTGAYNEQFF
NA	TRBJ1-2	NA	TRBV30	TGTGCCTGGAGTAAAACAATCTATGGCTACACCTTC	CAWSKTIYGYTF
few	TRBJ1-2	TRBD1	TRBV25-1	TGTGCCAGCAAGGCCTCAGGGGGAGAAGGCTACACCTTC	CASKASGGEGYTF
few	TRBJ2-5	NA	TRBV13	TGTGCCAGCAGCTCCCGGTCTGAAGAGACCCAGTACTTC	CASSSRSEETQYF
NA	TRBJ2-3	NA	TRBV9	TGTGCCAGCAGCGTGGTAGGCACAGATACGCAGTATTTT	CASSVVGTDTQYF
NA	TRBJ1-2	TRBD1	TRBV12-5	TGTGCTAGTGGTTTGCTAACAGGACAGGCTAACTATGGCTACACCTTC	CASGLLTGQANYGYTF
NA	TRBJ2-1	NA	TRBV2	TGTGCCAGCAAGGTTGGTGGAACAGCCGTCTACAATGAGCAGTTCTTC	CASKVGGTAVYNEQFF
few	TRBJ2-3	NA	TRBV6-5	TGTGCCAGCAGTTACAGTTCAGGGTATAGCACAGATACGCAGTATTTT	CASSYSSGYSTDTQYF
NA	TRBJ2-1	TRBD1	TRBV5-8	TGTGCCAGCAGCACTTGGGGGCGACAGGGGTCCTACAATGAGCAGTTCTTC	CASSTWGRQGSYNEQFF
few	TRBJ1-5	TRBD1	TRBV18	TGTGCCAGCGCGGCGACAGGGGGGGACAATCAGCCCCAGCATTTT	CASAATGGDNQPQHF
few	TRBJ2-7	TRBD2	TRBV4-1	TGCGCCAGCAGCCATAATAGCGGGAGTGGCTACGAGCAGTACTTC	CASSHNSGSGYEQYF
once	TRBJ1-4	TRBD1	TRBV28	TGTGCCAGCAGTAGTACAGGGGGTCCCAATGAAAAACTGTTTTTT	CASSSTGGPNEKLFF
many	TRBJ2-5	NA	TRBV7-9	TGTGCCAGCAGCTTAGCGTATGAGACCCAGTACTTC	CASSLAYETQYF
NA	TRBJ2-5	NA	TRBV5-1	TGCGCCAGCAGCATCGCAGGGGACACAAACCAAGAGACCCAGTACTTC	CASSIAGDTNQETQYF
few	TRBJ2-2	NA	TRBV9	TGTGCCAGCAGCCCTCCTTCCGGGGAGCTGTTTTTT	CASSPPSGELFF
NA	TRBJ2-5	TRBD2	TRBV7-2	TGTGCCAGCAGCTTATGGACTAGCGGCGCCGCGTACTTC	CASSLWTSGAAYF
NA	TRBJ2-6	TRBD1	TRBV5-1	TGCGCCAGCAGCTTGGCCGGACAGGGCCACTCTGGGGCCAACGTCCTGACTTTC	CASSLAGQGHSGANVLTF
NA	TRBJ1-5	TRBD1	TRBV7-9	TGTGCCAGCAGCCGGACAGGGAGTAGCAATCAGCCCCAGCATTTT	CASSRTGSSNQPQHF
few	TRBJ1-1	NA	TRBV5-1	TGCGCCAGCAGTGGGGCGTCTCCCCCCACTGAAGCTTTCTTT	CASSGASPPTEAFF
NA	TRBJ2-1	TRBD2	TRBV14	TGTGCCAGCAGCATTTCTAGCGGGTACAATGAGCAGTTCTTC	CASSISSGYNEQFF
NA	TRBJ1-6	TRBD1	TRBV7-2	TGTGCCAGGAGGGACAGGGGTGATCAAAATTCACCCCTCCACTTT	CARRDRGDQNSPLHF
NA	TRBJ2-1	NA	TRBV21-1	TGTGCCAGCAGCAAAGACCGACTAGCGGGAGCGAATGAGCAGTTCTTC	CASSKDRLAGANEQFF
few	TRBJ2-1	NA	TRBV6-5	TGTGCCAGCAGTTTCCTTTACAATGAGCAGTTCTTC	CASSFLYNEQFF
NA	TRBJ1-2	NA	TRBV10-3	TGTGCCATCAGTGAGGGGGACTCTGCTAACTATGGCTACACCTTC	CAISEGDSANYGYTF
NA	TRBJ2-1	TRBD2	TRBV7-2	TGTGCCAGCAGCTGGTATGGTAGCGGGAGGGCTAATGAGCAGTTCTTC	CASSWYGSGRANEQFF
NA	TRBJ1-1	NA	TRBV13	TGTGCCAGCAGCAAACAGCGGAGCTCGCTGGGCAGAACTGAAGCTTTCTTT	CASSKQRSSLGRTEAFF